This T cell receptor (beta chain) was found in a study of blood T cell repertoires in COVID-19. Germline V gene data show CDR1 as KGHSH and CDR2 as LQKENI. The CDR3 spans 13 residues. The V and J ends lost 3 bases and 8 bases respectively, with 8 bases between them. Using immunoSEQ multiplex PCR, the repertoire was profiled, and TCRdb retains in-frame clones only, with some absent. The table has approximately 360,000 clones, around 83% seen once. This TCR was sampled from a woman in her forties or fifties who had recovered from COVID-19. Sequenced material: PBMCs or T cells enriched from blood (not recorded which). The genes are TRBV18 and TRBJ1-6, with unresolved D. The DNA of the CDR3 is TGTGCCAGCTCACCGAGGGCAGATTCACCCCTCCACTTT. Translating gives CASSPRADSPLHF. Complete variable domain (other parts from reference TRBV18 and TRBJ1-6): NAGVMQNPRHLVRRRGQEARLRCSPMKGHSHVYWYRQLPEEGLKFMVYLQKENIIDESGMPKERFSAEFPKEGPSILRIQQVVRGDSAAYFCASSPRADSPLHFGNGTRLTVT.